A single sample is the source of the 12 T cell receptor beta chains below, sequenced in a study of shared clonotypes between healthy human individuals. The protocol was immunoSEQ multiplex PCR, while the TCRdb copy is restricted to in-frame clones and leaves out a portion. The repertoire includes about half a million clones, 81% of them detected once, and about 13% sits in the top ten. The sequenced sample was PBMCs. All receptors derive from a woman aged 40 to 49 in good health. Some clones in this sample may be carry-over from other donors' samples.

The chain carries TRBV11-2 and TRBJ2-7, with 7 bases lining up with TRBD1. Germline assignment: CDR1 SGHAT and CDR2 FQNNGV. This CDR3 comprises 14 residues. V shed 5 bases, J shed 7 bases, and the junction held 11 bases outside the gene matches. The CDR3 is CASSRDRASGEQYF. The DNA for the CDR3 is TGTGCCAGCAGCCGCGACAGGGCCTCGGGGGAGCAGTACTTC.

The chain combines TRBV7-2 with TRBJ2-3; D could derive from TRBD1 or TRBD2 (6 bases each). Germline loops: CDR1 SGHTA, CDR2 FQGNSA. V gave up 2 bases and J gave up 6 bases, with 9 bases separating them. The CDR3 totals 13 residues. This CDR3 is CASSLRGVDTQYF. The CDR3 nucleotides read TGTGCCAGCAGCTTAAGGGGGGTGGATACGCAGTATTTT.

The chain couples TRBV7-3 to TRBJ2-5; D is tentatively TRBD1 or TRBD2 (5 bases each). This CDR3 is 15 amino acids long. Germline loops: CDR1 SGHTA, CDR2 FQGTGA. V lost 1 base to trimming and J lost 1 base, with 10 bases between them. CDR3 sequence reads: CASSLMPGLQETQYF. For the CDR3, the DNA is TGTGCCAGCAGCTTAATGCCGGGGCTCCAAGAGACCCAGTACTTC.

The V call is TRBV5-5, the J call TRBJ2-2, with a tentative D call TRBD1 (5 bases). Germline CDR1 is SGHKS and CDR2 is YYEKEE (reference sequence). V was trimmed by 4 bases and J by 0 bases, leaving 13 bases between them. The CDR3 spans 16 residues. The CDR3 region is CASSRTGVPNTGELFF. CDR3 coding DNA: TGTGCCAGCAGCCGTACAGGAGTACCGAACACCGGGGAGCTGTTTTTT.

Of note for this clone: Since a far larger clone is one base different, this is likely a read error. J is TRBJ1-4 and V is TRBV18; D is undetermined. The V gene's germline CDR1 is KGHSH and CDR2 LQKENI. V lost 1 base to trimming and J lost 5 bases, with 11 bases between them. This CDR3 comprises 15 residues. CDR3 residues: CASSPQWTSNEKLFF. The CDR3 region has the DNA TGTGCCAGCTCACCACAGTGGACTTCAAATGAAAAACTGTTTTTT.

The CDR3 DNA sequence: TGTGCCAGCAGCCAAGATCGTAGGTCAGTGAACACTGAAGCTTTCTTT. This sequence encodes CASSQDRRSVNTEAFF. The chain carries TRBV4-2 and TRBJ1-1; D is unclear. The CDR3 runs to 16 residues. The V gene's germline CDR1 is LGHNA and CDR2 YNFKEQ. Trimming removed 0 bases at V and 0 bases at J, with 11 bases between.

This clone showed up just a few times. The rearrangement uses TRBV11-2 and TRBJ2-7; 7 nucleotides agree with TRBD2. J gave up 3 bases and V 1 base, and 6 bases lay outside the gene matches. Germline values: CDR1 SGHAT, CDR2 FQNNGV. This CDR3 has 15 amino acids. Written as DNA, the CDR3 is TGTGCCAGCAGCTTAGCAGTGACTAGCAGCTACGAGCAGTACTTC. Its protein product is CASSLAVTSSYEQYF.

This sequence joins TRBV5-1 and TRBJ2-5; the D gene could be TRBD1 or TRBD2 (5 bases each). Trimming shortened V by 4 bases and J by 5 bases, and 18 bases separated the two germline ends. This CDR3 spans 15 amino acids. Germline V gene sequence: CDR1 SGHRS, CDR2 YFSETQ. The CDR3 coding sequence is TGCGCCAGCAGCCTCAGGGTAGAGGGGTACGAGACCCAGTACTTC. This gives the protein CASSLRVEGYETQYF.

This rearrangement joins TRBV6-5 to TRBJ2-5, with TRBD1 matching 7 bases. The CDR3 is made up of 12 amino acids. After removal of 6 bases from V and 7 bases from J, the junction contained 5 bases not matched to a gene. Germline CDR1 MNHEY, CDR2 SVGAGI. The CDR3 spells CASSRQGRTQYF. CDR3 sequence (DNA): TGTGCCAGCAGCAGACAGGGCCGGACCCAGTACTTC.

Turning to this clone: Different DNA sequences within this sample yield the same CDR3. This chain uses TRBV18 with TRBJ1-5; 7 bases match TRBD1. CDR1 and CDR2 (germline): KGHSH, LQKENI. After removal of 6 bases from V and 3 bases from J, the junction contained 8 bases not matched to a gene. This CDR3 contains 15 residues. DNA of the CDR3: TGTGCCAGCTCCCCAAGGACAGGTGACAATCAGCCCCAGCATTTT. This encodes CASSPRTGDNQPQHF.

Remarks on this clone: The identical CDR3 is also encoded by other nucleotide sequences in the sample. V is TRBV15 and J is TRBJ2-7; TRBD1 is a possible D gene (5 bases). CDR3 length equals 13 residues. V was clipped by 0 bases and J by 3 bases, with 6 bases between them. Germline CDR1 is LNHNV and CDR2 is YYDKDF (reference sequence). The CDR3 DNA follows: TGTGCCACCAGCAGAGATAGGGGCTACGAGCAGTACTTC. Translated: CATSRDRGYEQYF.

The rearrangement uses TRBV10-1 and TRBJ2-2, with a possible D match to TRBD2 (5 bases). The CDR3 has 15 residues. Germline CDR1 reads WNHNN; CDR2 reads SYGVQD (reference sequence). Trimming removed 3 bases from V and 3 bases from J, with 11 bases in between. The CDR3 reads CASSEAAHHTGELFF. The CDR3, as DNA: TGCGCCAGCAGTGAAGCGGCCCACCACACCGGGGAGCTGTTTTTT.